These T cell receptor beta chains were read from a single sample in a study of beta chain features in type 1 diabetes. The method was immunoSEQ multiplex PCR; TCRdb's version includes in-frame clones alone and lacks a portion of them. The table includes about 180,000 clones, less than 15% detected once. The sample consisted of central memory CD4+ T cells from blood. These TCRs come from a woman aged 18-35 years in good health. CDR3s include the opening cysteine and the closing phenylalanine or tryptophan. Each record gives: D gene, V gene, J gene, CDR3 protein. A D gene is named only where the DNA matches it firmly.

>TRBD1|TRBV6-5|TRBJ2-7
CASRTGQGIYEQYF
>-|TRBV7-2|TRBJ2-1
CASSLAGGGSSYNEQFF
>-|TRBV5-1|TRBJ2-1
CASSLGQAHNEQFF
>-|TRBV25-1|TRBJ2-3
CASARGADTQYF
>TRBD2|TRBV7-9|TRBJ2-3
CASSQKGLAGYTDTQYF
>TRBD1|TRBV7-9|TRBJ2-7
CASFPSIGTVSDYEQYF
>TRBD1|TRBV19|TRBJ1-5
CASIPGAGGRQPQHF
>-|TRBV18|TRBJ1-5
CASSPDSNSNQPQHF
>-|TRBV18|TRBJ1-2
CASSPPSNYGYTF
>-|TRBV28|TRBJ1-1
CATLGTTSTEAFF
>TRBD2|TRBV19|TRBJ2-7
CASSIGRESYEQYF
>-|TRBV5-6|TRBJ2-2
CASSLDGGELFF
>-|TRBV6-5|TRBJ2-7
CASSQGWDTAYEQYF
>TRBD1|TRBV27|TRBJ2-1
CASRGQRRAYNEQFF
>TRBD1|TRBV7-2|TRBJ2-3
CASSFRQGTTDTQYF
>TRBD1|TRBV11-3|TRBJ2-2
CASSLGRDRNTGELFF
>TRBD2|TRBV30|TRBJ2-2
CASLAGNTGELFF
>-|TRBV7-2|TRBJ2-4
CASSLGQRLNIQYF
>TRBD1|TRBV18|TRBJ1-2
CASSPGQGGLAGYTF
>TRBD1|TRBV7-9|TRBJ2-1
CASSLRGTGGNEQFF
>-|TRBV9|TRBJ2-3
CASSTSPGDTQYF
>TRBD2|TRBV30|TRBJ2-5
CAWSLLAGGETQYF
>-|TRBV6-6|TRBJ1-2
CASSYREEGAYGYTF
>TRBD1|TRBV23-1|TRBJ2-7
CASSHFRDSQSSYEQYF
>-|TRBV10-3|TRBJ2-7
CAISEWADPYEQYF
>TRBD1|TRBV28|TRBJ2-7
CASRRDRGFVYEQYF
>-|TRBV7-9|TRBJ2-4
CASSLRGGAKNIQYF
>TRBD2|TRBV30|TRBJ2-2
CASLTSGLTGELFF
>-|TRBV29-1|TRBJ1-1
CSVEETANTEAFF
>TRBD1|TRBV4-2|TRBJ2-7
CASSQGQGMGYEQYF
>TRBD1|TRBV5-1|TRBJ2-7
CASSKMTGNEQYF
>-|TRBV4-1|TRBJ2-5
CASSRWGEETQYF
>-|TRBV10-2|TRBJ1-1
CASSEGANTEAFF
>TRBD2|TRBV28|TRBJ2-1
CASSLNGGASGNNEQFF
>TRBD2|TRBV4-1|TRBJ2-7
CASSPRWAGGRAYEQYF
>-|TRBV6-1|TRBJ1-3
CASSEAQGNTIYF
>TRBD1|TRBV5-1|TRBJ2-7
CASSRGQAGYEQYF
>TRBD2|TRBV2|TRBJ2-1
CASSAPEREGYFF
>TRBD2|TRBV27|TRBJ2-3
CASSLAGEGTDTQYF
>-|TRBV27|TRBJ2-6
CASSFYGANVLTF
>-|TRBV27|TRBJ2-5
CASSFGDQETQYF
>-|TRBV1|TRBJ1-5
CTSSRGQGESNQPQHF
>TRBD2|TRBV7-8|TRBJ2-3
CASSFWREDTDTQYF
>TRBD1|TRBV7-2|TRBJ2-5
CASTWTGRQETQYF
>TRBD2|TRBV14|TRBJ2-5
CASSPFGTRGSSETQYF
>-|TRBV7-3|TRBJ2-1
CASSLTHSSYNEQFF
>TRBD2|TRBV4-1|TRBJ2-1
CASSRDRTSSVEQFF
>TRBD2|TRBV7-9|TRBJ2-1
CASSLGTRSEQFF
>TRBD2|TRBV18|TRBJ2-5
CASSPGASGRSQETQYF
>-|TRBV18|TRBJ2-1
CASSPTAPAYNEQFF
>TRBD2|TRBV30|TRBJ2-3
CAWSAGTSGISTDTQYF
>-|TRBV6-5|TRBJ2-2
CASSERQTGELFF